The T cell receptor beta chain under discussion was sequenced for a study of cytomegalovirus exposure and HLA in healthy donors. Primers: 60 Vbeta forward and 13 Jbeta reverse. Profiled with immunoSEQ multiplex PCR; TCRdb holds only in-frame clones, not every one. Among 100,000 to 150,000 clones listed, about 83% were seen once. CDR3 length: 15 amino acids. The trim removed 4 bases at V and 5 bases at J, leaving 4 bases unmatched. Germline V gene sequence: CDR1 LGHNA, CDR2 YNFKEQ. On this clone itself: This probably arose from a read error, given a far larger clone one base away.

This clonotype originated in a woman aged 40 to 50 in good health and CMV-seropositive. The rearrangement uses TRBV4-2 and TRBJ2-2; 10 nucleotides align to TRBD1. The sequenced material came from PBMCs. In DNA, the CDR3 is TGTGCCAGCAGCCCCCCGGGACAGGGGACCGGGGAGCTGTTTTTT. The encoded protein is CASSPPGQGTGELFF.